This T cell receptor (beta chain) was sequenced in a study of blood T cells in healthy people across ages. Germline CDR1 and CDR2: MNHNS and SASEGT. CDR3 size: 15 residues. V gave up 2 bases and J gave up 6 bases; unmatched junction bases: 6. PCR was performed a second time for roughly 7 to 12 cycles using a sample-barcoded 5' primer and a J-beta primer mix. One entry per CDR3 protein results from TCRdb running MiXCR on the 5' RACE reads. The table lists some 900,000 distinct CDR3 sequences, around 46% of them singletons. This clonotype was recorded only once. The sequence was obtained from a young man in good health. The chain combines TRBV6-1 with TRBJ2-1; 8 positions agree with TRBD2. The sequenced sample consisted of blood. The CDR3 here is CASSELAGCSNEQFF. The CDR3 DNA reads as TGTGCCAGCAGTGAATTAGCGGGGTGTTCCAATGAGCAGTTCTTC.